Listed here are 14 T cell receptor beta chains from one sample, sequenced in a study of cytomegalovirus exposure and HLA in healthy donors. 13 Jbeta primers and 60 Vbeta primers were used for the PCR. Profiled with immunoSEQ multiplex PCR; TCRdb holds only in-frame clones, not every one. The table records about 230,000 clones, around 85% of them present only once. Material: PBMCs. These receptors originate from a human donor in good health.

The chain carries TRBV11-2 and TRBJ2-7; a possible D gene is TRBD2 (5 bases). V was trimmed by 6 bases and J by 3 bases, leaving 12 bases between them. Germline V lookup: CDR1 SGHAT, CDR2 FQNNGV. The CDR3 has 13 residues. The CDR3 spells CASSSDGVYEQYF. In DNA, the CDR3 is TGTGCCAGCAGTTCAGACGGGGTCTACGAGCAGTACTTC. The full variable domain, its missing parts supplied by reference TRBV11-2 and TRBJ2-7, is EAGVAQSPRYKIIEKRQSVAFWCNPISGHATLYWYQQILGQGPKLLIQFQNNGVVDDSQLPKDRFSAERLKGVDSTLKIQPAKLEDSAVYLCASSSDGVYEQYFGPGTRLTVT.

The chain employs TRBV6-4 and TRBJ2-1, with TRBD2 matching 12 bases. Germline V gene sequence: CDR1 MRHNA, CDR2 SNTAGT. The CDR3 has 16 amino acids. J gave up 7 bases and V 5 bases, and 9 bases lay outside the gene matches. The CDR3 loop reads CASSTTSGRFLNEQFF. Here the CDR3 DNA reads TGTGCCAGCAGTACAACTAGCGGGAGGTTCTTGAATGAGCAGTTCTTC.

The chain employs TRBV7-2 and TRBJ2-7, with a weak D call TRBD2 (5 bases). The CDR3 runs 14 residues. Germline CDR1 SGHTA, CDR2 FQGNSA. V lost 5 bases and J 3 bases, leaving 14 bases between the germline ends. The CDR3 DNA is TGTGCCAGCAGCGCCCACCGGGATCACTACGAGCAGTACTTC. Translation: CASSAHRDHYEQYF.

The genes are TRBV7-2 and TRBJ2-1; D is undetermined. The CDR3 length is 14 residues. V shed 5 bases and J shed 4 bases, with 12 bases lying between them. Germline CDR1 is SGHTA and CDR2 is FQGNSA. CDR3: CASSPPGRYNEQFF. The CDR3 nucleotides read TGTGCCAGCAGCCCCCCTGGGCGTTACAATGAGCAGTTCTTC.

The rearrangement uses TRBV4-1 and TRBJ1-3, with TRBD1 as a possible D gene (6 bases). CDR3 length: 16 amino acids. Germline V gives CDR1 MGHRA, CDR2 YSYEKL. V was cut by 2 bases and J by 2 bases, with 13 bases left in between. The DNA for the CDR3 is TGCGCCAGCAGCCAACCGGCAGGGGCGGCTGGAAACACCATATATTTT. This gives the protein CASSQPAGAAGNTIYF.

CDR3 protein: CASSRQASSNQPQHF. The CDR3 DNA reads as TGTGCCAGCAGTCGTCAGGCGAGCAGCAATCAGCCCCAGCATTTT. The rearrangement uses TRBV27 and TRBJ1-5; D call uncertain. The CDR3 has 15 residues. The V gene's germline CDR1 is MNHEY and CDR2 SMNVEV (reference sequence). Trimming removed 5 bases from V and 1 base from J, with 12 bases in between.

A few counts support this clone. The rearrangement uses TRBV4-1 and TRBJ1-5, with D unclear. V shed 0 bases and J shed 6 bases, with 12 bases lying between them. There are 15 residues in the CDR3. Per germline, CDR1 MGHRA and CDR2 YSYEKL. The CDR3 protein is CASSQDVRGGQPQHF. DNA of the CDR3: TGCGCCAGCAGCCAAGATGTGCGAGGAGGTCAGCCCCAGCATTTT.

The V call is TRBV5-1, the J call TRBJ2-5; weak D call: TRBD2 (6 bases). The ends were cut back, 2 bases at V and 5 bases at J, with 13 bases in the middle. The CDR3 is 14 residues long. Per germline, CDR1 SGHRS and CDR2 YFSETQ. The CDR3 coding sequence is TGCGCCAGCAGCTTCGGGAGTCTATGGGAGACCCAGTACTTC. Its protein is CASSFGSLWETQYF.

This sequence joins TRBV12-5 and TRBJ2-2; 10 bases align to TRBD2. Trimming at V came to 1 base and at J to 2 bases, leaving 4 bases not matched to a gene. The germline V gene encodes CDR1 LGHNT and CDR2 FRNRAP. The CDR3 has 17 amino acids. DNA of the CDR3: TGTGCTAGTGGTTTGGGAACTAGCGGGACTAACACCGGGGAGCTGTTTTTT. It yields the protein CASGLGTSGTNTGELFF.

The V and J genes are TRBV9 and TRBJ2-1; unclear D gene. The CDR3 totals 14 residues. Trimming cost V 0 bases and J 4 bases, with 8 bases left between them. Germline V gene lookup returns CDR1 SGDLS and CDR2 YYNGEE. Here the CDR3 DNA reads TGTGCCAGCAGCGTAGATCAGATTTACAATGAGCAGTTCTTC. Amino acids: CASSVDQIYNEQFF. The full variable domain, in which reference TRBV9 and TRBJ2-1 provide the parts outside the CDR3, is DSGVTQTPKHLITATGQRVTLRCSPRSGDLSVYWYQQSLDQGLQFLIQYYNGEERAKGNILERFSAQQFPDLHSELNLSSLELGDSALYFCASSVDQIYNEQFFGPGTRLTVL.

Regarding this clone: This sample includes further DNA sequences coding for the same CDR3. The rearrangement joins TRBV7-2 to TRBJ2-5; D is possibly TRBD2 (5 bases). Looked up from germline, CDR1 is SGHTA and CDR2 is FQGNSA. V was clipped by 5 bases and J by 2 bases, with 12 bases between them. The CDR3 is 14 residues long. The CDR3 nucleotides read TGTGCCAGCAGCCCCCCCGGGGAACAAGAGACCCAGTACTTC. Protein sequence: CASSPPGEQETQYF.

This chain links TRBV25-1 with TRBJ1-1; 7 bases line up with TRBD1. J lost 6 bases, V lost 2 bases, and 12 bases had no gene match. CDR1 is MGHDK, CDR2 SYGVNS, per germline. This CDR3 contains 16 residues. The CDR3 DNA is TGTGCCAGCAGTGAACGGAGGGGGCCTCTCTTCTCTGAAGCTTTCTTT. Translation: CASSERRGPLFSEAFF. Based on the CDR3 plus reference TRBV25-1 and TRBJ1-1, the full variable domain is EADIYQTPRYLVIGTGKKITLECSQTMGHDKMYWYQQDPGMELHLIHYSYGVNSTEKGDLSSESTVSRIRTEHFPLTLESARPSHTSQYLCASSERRGPLFSEAFFGQGTRLTVV.

The chain employs TRBV5-1 and TRBJ2-7, with 11 nucleotides matching TRBD2. The CDR3 totals 16 residues. Germline CDR1 is SGHRS and CDR2 is YFSETQ. V shed 0 bases, J shed 6 bases, and the junction held 8 bases outside the gene matches. As DNA, the CDR3 is TGCGCCAGCAGCTTGGCAACAGGGACTAGCGGTTTCGAGCAGTACTTC. This gives the protein CASSLATGTSGFEQYF.

This clone appeared a single time. DNA of the CDR3: TGTGCCAGCAGTCTCGACAGGGGAAGCGGAAAAGCTTTCTTT. Its translation: CASSLDRGSGKAFF. V usage is TRBV5-6 and J usage is TRBJ1-1; 8 nucleotides agree with TRBD1. Germline loops: CDR1 SGHDT, CDR2 YYEEEE. V gave up 5 bases and J gave up 9 bases; unmatched junction bases: 12. The CDR3 has 14 amino acids.